Below are 23 T cell receptor beta chains sequenced from a single sample in a study of T cells in Graves' hyperthyroidism and ophthalmopathy. Regions amplified from RNA transcripts were the TCR beta CDR3 regions. During a first-round RT-PCR of the TCR CDR3, the HTBI primer set was used. TCRdb passed the multiplex PCR reads through MiXCR, listing each CDR3 protein once. The sample has 700,000 or so distinct CDR3 sequences; about a sixth are singletons. The sequenced sample was blood. The receptors come from a man younger than 35 with Graves' hyperthyroidism.

This clonotype was seen ten or more times. The chain joins TRBV27 to TRBJ2-7, with a possible D match to TRBD2 (6 bases). Germline assignment: CDR1 MNHEY and CDR2 SMNVEV (reference sequence). The CDR3 sequence is 15 residues long. The V end was cut by 3 bases, the J end by 3 bases, with 15 bases between. The CDR3 DNA reads as TGTGCCAGCAGTTTCGATTGGACTACTAACTACGAGCAGTACTTC. It specifies CASSFDWTTNYEQYF.

This clonotype has only a few counts. The rearrangement links TRBV29-1 to TRBJ2-1; TRBD1 agrees at 8 bases. Germline-derived CDR1 and CDR2 are SQVTM and ANQGSEA. With V trimmed by 5 bases and J by 3 bases, 12 bases remained unmatched. There are 16 residues in the CDR3. CDR3 nucleotides: TGCAGCGTTCGGGACAGGTCCTCTGTTTTCTACAATGAGCAGTTCTTC. Its translation is CSVRDRSSVFYNEQFF.

This chain connects TRBV9 to TRBJ2-1, with 7 bases that match TRBD2. This CDR3 is built from 15 residues. The V gene end was trimmed by 0 bases and the J gene end by 3 bases; junction bases not matched to a gene: 3. Germline V gene lookup returns CDR1 SGDLS and CDR2 YYNGEE. As DNA, the CDR3 is TGTGCCAGCAGCGTAGTGCTAGCGGTCTACAATGAGCAGTTCTTC. Translated: CASSVVLAVYNEQFF.

The rearrangement links TRBV20-1 to TRBJ2-7; D call uncertain. The V and J ends lost 3 bases and 2 bases respectively, with 8 bases between them. CDR1 and CDR2 from the germline V gene are DFQATT and SNEGSKA (reference sequence). This CDR3 is 12 amino acids long. The CDR3 loop reads CSASSSPYEQYF. The CDR3 bases are TGCAGTGCTAGTTCGTCTCCCTACGAGCAGTACTTC.

This clonotype was detected many times. The CDR3 nucleotides are TGTGCCAGCAGCTCGTGGGGACTAGCGGGGTACGAGCAGTACTTC. It yields the protein CASSSWGLAGYEQYF. The chain links TRBV7-8 to TRBJ2-7; 13 nucleotides agree with TRBD2. The germline V gene has CDR1 SGHVS and CDR2 FQNEAQ. This CDR3 has 15 residues. V lost 4 bases to trimming and J lost 4 bases; unmatched junction nucleotides: 4.

This clonotype was counted many times. This chain links TRBV11-2 with TRBJ2-1; D possibly corresponds to TRBD2 (5 bases). CDR3 length: 13 amino acids. Germline CDR1 is SGHAT and CDR2 is FQNNGV. V shed 6 bases and J shed 5 bases, with 11 bases lying between them. CDR3 in amino acids: CASRSSVHNEQFF. The CDR3 nucleotides read TGTGCCAGCAGGAGTAGCGTCCACAATGAGCAGTTCTTC.

The chain recombines TRBV6-5 with TRBJ1-5; a weak D match, TRBD1 (5 bases). The CDR3 is 15 residues long. V was cut by 4 bases and J by 5 bases, with 15 bases left in between. Germline V gene lookup returns CDR1 MNHEY and CDR2 SVGAGI. Written as DNA, the CDR3 is TGTGCCAGCAGTTTACTTTCTCGGGGGGATCAGCCCCAGCATTTT. It codes for CASSLLSRGDQPQHF.

This clonotype was counted at least ten times. The genes are TRBV6-1 and TRBJ2-1; D is unclear. Per the germline V gene, CDR1 is MNHNS and CDR2 is SASEGT. The CDR3 runs to 15 residues. The V gene lost 4 bases and the J gene lost 2 bases, with 12 bases spanning the gap. The CDR3 bases are TGTGCCAGCAGTGTTGGCATGTGGCCCTACAATGAGCAGTTCTTC. This gives the protein CASSVGMWPYNEQFF.

This clonotype was seen repeatedly, ten times or more. Germline is not matched at one junction end, which may reflect a read error. The chain joins TRBV5-1 to TRBJ1-1; no firm D call. CDR3 length: 14 residues. Germline V gene sequence: CDR1 SGHRS, CDR2 YFSETQ. The CDR3 protein is CASSLVLGNTEAFF. In DNA, the CDR3 is TGCGCCAGCAGTTTGGTACTCGGAAACACTGAAGCTTTCTTT.

This clonotype was observed at least ten times. This chain joins TRBV2 and TRBJ2-7, with TRBD2 matching over 13 bases. Germline V CDR1 and CDR2: SNHLY, FYNNEI. This CDR3 has 15 amino acids. Losses at the gene ends were 6 bases for V and 5 bases for J; bases not matched to a gene: 7. This CDR3 reads CASRTGTSGINEQYF. The CDR3 coding sequence is TGTGCCAGCAGAACCGGGACTAGCGGGATCAACGAGCAGTACTTC.

The chain has TRBV15 and TRBJ1-1, with D possibly TRBD1 on 5 matching bases. From germline, CDR1 is LNHNV and CDR2 YYDKDF (reference sequence). V dropped 3 bases and J dropped 0 bases, with 14 bases sitting between them. The CDR3 sequence is 16 residues long. The CDR3: CATSRGDPGLNTEAFF. The CDR3 DNA is TGTGCCACCAGCAGGGGGGACCCAGGATTGAACACTGAAGCTTTCTTT. The whole variable domain, filled in from reference TRBV15 and TRBJ1-1, reads DAMVIQNPRYQVTQFGKPVTLSCSQTLNHNVMYWYQQKSSQAPKLLFHYYDKDFNNEADTPDNFQSRRPNTSFCFLDIRSPGLGDTAMYLCATSRGDPGLNTEAFFGQGTRLTVV.

This clonotype was seen ten or more times. The gene calls are TRBV2 and TRBJ2-3, with 10 bases that match TRBD2. With 6 bases clipped from V and 0 bases from J, the junction kept 6 bases outside the gene matches. This CDR3 has 16 amino acids. CDR1 SNHLY and CDR2 FYNNEI come from the germline V gene. In nucleotides, the CDR3 is TGTGCCAGCAGATGGACTAGCGGAGCTAGCACAGATACGCAGTATTTT. Protein sequence: CASRWTSGASTDTQYF.

This clonotype was detected ten times or more. The gene calls are TRBV7-8 and TRBJ2-7, with 8 bases identical to TRBD1. CDR3 length: 17 residues. The V segment lost 5 bases and the J segment 7 bases; nucleotides outside the gene matches: 19. Germline assignment: CDR1 SGHVS and CDR2 FQNEAQ. The CDR3 reads CASSIGTGFGTPQEQYF. The CDR3, as DNA: TGTGCCAGCAGCATCGGGACAGGTTTTGGGACTCCCCAGGAGCAGTACTTC.

The rearrangement joins TRBV10-3 to TRBJ2-3; either TRBD1 or TRBD2 may supply D (5 bases each). The V gene's germline CDR1 is ENHRY and CDR2 SYGVKD. The CDR3 contains 12 residues. V lost 7 bases, J lost 6 bases, and 11 bases lay in between. Here the CDR3 DNA reads TGTGCCATCAAAGGGGACGGCGATACGCAGTATTTT. Translated: CAIKGDGDTQYF.

This clonotype appeared many times. This chain uses TRBV7-8 with TRBJ2-7; D gene uncertain. The CDR3 has 17 residues. CDR1 SGHVS and CDR2 FQNEAQ come from the germline V gene. V lost 1 base to trimming and J lost 0 bases, with 16 bases between them. The CDR3 DNA follows: TGTGCCAGCAGCTTAGTCTCCGGAGCGTACTTCTCCTACGAGCAGTACTTC. Amino acid sequence: CASSLVSGAYFSYEQYF.

The chain combines TRBV28 with TRBJ2-3; D is possibly TRBD2 (6 bases). Germline V gene data show CDR1 as MDHEN and CDR2 as SYDVKM. This CDR3 comprises 13 residues. Trimming left V 5 bases short and J 3 bases short, with 9 bases between. This CDR3 reads CASSNGTTDTQYF. CDR3 bases: TGTGCCAGCAGTAACGGGACTACAGATACGCAGTATTTT.

The sample holds many counts of this clonotype. The chain links TRBV2 to TRBJ2-3, with TRBD2 as a possible D gene (6 bases). The CDR3 loop spans 15 amino acids. The germline CDR1 and CDR2 sequences are SNHLY and FYNNEI. V was pared by 3 bases and J by 0 bases, with 10 bases between. CDR3 DNA: TGTGCCAGCAGTGACCGGGAGAAGAGCACAGATACGCAGTATTTT. It specifies CASSDREKSTDTQYF.

This clonotype was observed at least ten times. The chain couples TRBV10-2 to TRBJ1-1; D uncertain. CDR3 length equals 14 residues. The germline CDR1 and CDR2 sequences are WSHSY and SAAADI. The V end lost 5 bases, the J end lost 4 bases, and 14 bases lay between the germline ends. The CDR3 DNA sequence: TGCGCCAGCAGTTCCTCATGGGGAGGCACTGAAGCTTTCTTT. Protein: CASSSSWGGTEAFF.

This clonotype was seen a few times. CDR3 sequence: CASSRQSPPQETQYF. The CDR3 bases are TGTGCCAGCAGCCGACAAAGCCCCCCCCAAGAGACCCAGTACTTC. The V and J genes are TRBV9 and TRBJ2-5; D not resolved. Looked up from germline, CDR1 is SGDLS and CDR2 is YYNGEE. The CDR3 has 15 residues. V was cut by 4 bases and J by 1 base, with 14 bases left in between.

This clonotype has a count of ten or more. The rearrangement uses TRBV20-1 and TRBJ2-7; D may be TRBD1 or TRBD2 (5 bases each). There are 14 residues in the CDR3. Germline V gene sequence: CDR1 DFQATT, CDR2 SNEGSKA (reference sequence). Trimming pared 6 bases from V and 2 bases from J, leaving 17 bases between. The DNA of the CDR3 is TGCAGTGCCCGGGACCCCCTCCGGACCTACGAGCAGTACTTC. This sequence encodes CSARDPLRTYEQYF.

This sequence joins TRBV5-1 and TRBJ1-1, with D possibly TRBD1 on 6 matching bases. V was cut by 0 bases and J by 1 base, with 13 bases left in between. CDR1 and CDR2 from the germline V gene are SGHRS and YFSETQ. This CDR3 comprises 16 residues. CDR3 region: CASSLAAGASNTEAFF. Written as DNA, the CDR3 is TGCGCCAGCAGCTTGGCGGCAGGGGCCTCGAACACTGAAGCTTTCTTT.

This clonotype has ten or more counts. This chain links TRBV10-3 with TRBJ2-7; 10 bases line up with TRBD2. This CDR3 has 15 residues. Looked up from germline, CDR1 is ENHRY and CDR2 is SYGVKD. Losses at the gene ends were 2 bases for V and 4 bases for J; bases not matched to a gene: 5. The CDR3 bases are TGTGCCATCAGTGAGAATTTAGCGGGAGGATACGAGCAGTACTTC. Translated: CAISENLAGGYEQYF.

There are many counts of this clonotype. V is TRBV10-3 and J is TRBJ2-7; D gene uncertain. CDR3 length: 11 amino acids. Germline CDR1 reads ENHRY; CDR2 reads SYGVKD. V was cut by 10 bases and J by 5 bases, with 12 bases left in between. The DNA for the CDR3 is TGTGCCACCGTTGAAGACAACGAGCAGTACTTC. As protein: CATVEDNEQYF.